Presented here are 24 T cell receptor beta chains from one specimen sequenced in a study of blood T cells in healthy people across ages. The authors ran a second PCR of roughly 6 to 12 cycles using a sample-barcoded 5' primer and a J-beta primer mix. TCRdb processed the 5' RACE reads anew with MiXCR; each CDR3 protein has one entry. Of around 1,800,000 distinct CDR3 sequences listed, around 42% are singletons. The source material was blood. The receptors were sampled from a human donor in good health.

CDR3 sequence reads: CASSSPGLAGHTGELFF. In DNA form, the CDR3 reads TGTGCCAGCAGTTCCCCCGGCCTAGCGGGGCACACCGGGGAGCTGTTTTTT. The chain combines TRBV28 with TRBJ2-2; 9 positions agree with TRBD2. Trimming took 4 bases from V and 3 from J; bases not matched to a gene: 9. The CDR3 runs to 17 residues. The germline V gene has CDR1 MDHEN and CDR2 SYDVKM.

This clonotype was seen a handful of times. The chain carries TRBV9 and TRBJ2-1; 8 nucleotides match TRBD2. Germline V gene sequence: CDR1 SGDLS, CDR2 YYNGEE. The CDR3 runs to 16 residues. After removal of 3 bases from V and 7 bases from J, the junction contained 12 bases not matched to a gene. The CDR3 bases are TGTGCCAGCAGCGAGCTGGAAGACGGGGGGGGAAATGAGCAGTTCTTC. It yields the protein CASSELEDGGGNEQFF.

This clonotype was recorded a few times. Germline is not matched at one junction end, which may reflect a read error. CDR3 in amino acids: CASRTSGGTGTQYF. In DNA, the CDR3 is TGTGCCAGCCGGACTAGCGGGGGCACAGGTACGCAGTATTTT. The chain joins TRBV7-3 to TRBJ2-3; the match to TRBD2 covers 13 bases. Per germline, CDR1 SGHTA and CDR2 FQGTGA. The CDR3 extends over 14 amino acids.

The chain employs TRBV14 and TRBJ2-5; D is perhaps TRBD2 (6 bases). The CDR3 runs 14 residues. Germline V gives CDR1 SGHDN, CDR2 FVKESK. The V and J ends lost 4 bases and 5 bases respectively, with 14 bases between them. In DNA, the CDR3 is TGTGCCAGCAGCCCGGGGGTTTACGAGGAGACCCAGTACTTC. Translating gives CASSPGVYEETQYF.

The chain carries TRBV7-8 and TRBJ2-7, with 7 positions matching TRBD2. The V segment lost 4 bases and the J segment 2 bases; nucleotides outside the gene matches: 5. Germline V gene lookup returns CDR1 SGHVS and CDR2 FQNEAQ. CDR3 size: 14 residues. CDR3 residues: CASSSERGAYEQYF. The CDR3 DNA is TGTGCCAGCAGCTCTGAACGGGGGGCCTACGAGCAGTACTTC. The whole variable domain, remainder taken from reference TRBV7-8 and TRBJ2-7, is GAGVSQSPRYKVAKRGQDVALRCDPISGHVSLFWYQQALGQGPEFLTYFQNEAQLDKSGLPSDRFFAERPEGSVSTLKIQRTQQEDSAVYLCASSSERGAYEQYFGPGTRLTVT.

This clonotype has more than one count but fewer than ten. The chain couples TRBV10-3 to TRBJ1-4, with no clear D. V lost 5 bases, J lost 7 bases, and 8 bases lay in between. Germline CDR1 reads ENHRY; CDR2 reads SYGVKD. CDR3 length equals 12 residues. This CDR3 reads CAISTEGEKLFF. DNA of the CDR3: TGTGCCATCAGTACGGAAGGTGAAAAACTGTTTTTT.

This clonotype showed up just a few times. The V call is TRBV7-9, the J call TRBJ2-7; D unresolved. Germline V gene lookup returns CDR1 SEHNR and CDR2 FQNEAQ (reference sequence). With 10 bases removed from V and 4 bases from J, the gap between germline ends came to 14 bases. There are 12 residues in the CDR3. The CDR3 region is CATTRPPYEQYF. CDR3 bases: TGTGCCACCACTCGACCTCCGTACGAGCAGTACTTC.

The chain employs TRBV12-5 and TRBJ2-7, with D possibly being TRBD2 (5 bases). V gave up 5 bases and J gave up 4 bases, with 12 bases separating them. The CDR3 runs 13 residues. Germline CDR1 is LGHNT and CDR2 is FRNRAP. CDR3 sequence reads: CASGGETRYEQYF. In DNA, the CDR3 is TGTGCTAGTGGTGGGGAGACCCGGTACGAGCAGTACTTC.

Written as DNA, the CDR3 is TGTGCCAGCAGCCAAGATAGGATTACGCAGTATTTT. This encodes CASSQDRITQYF. The chain uses TRBV14 and TRBJ2-3; D ambiguous. This CDR3 spans 12 amino acids. Trimming cost V 0 bases and J 8 bases, with 6 bases left between them. Germline V gives CDR1 SGHDN, CDR2 FVKESK.

This clonotype came up a few times. The gene calls are TRBV7-6 and TRBJ2-7; D is ambiguous. The V gene's germline CDR1 is SGHVS and CDR2 FNYEAQ. Trimming pared 5 bases from V and 6 bases from J, leaving 17 bases between. The CDR3 is 14 residues long. The CDR3 nucleotides read TGTGCCAGCAGCGCACATCCACAATCCAGCGAGCAGTACTTC. Translating it yields CASSAHPQSSEQYF.

This clonotype showed up many times. The J gene is TRBJ2-5, the V gene TRBV7-8; the match to TRBD1 covers 7 bases. V was clipped by 5 bases and J by 1 base; unmatched bases: 4. The CDR3 has 14 amino acids. Germline CDR1 is SGHVS and CDR2 is FQNEAQ. The CDR3 spells CASSPTGAQETQYF. The CDR3, as DNA: TGTGCCAGCAGCCCAACAGGGGCCCAAGAGACCCAGTACTTC. The full variable domain, rest sourced from reference TRBV7-8 and TRBJ2-5, is GAGVSQSPRYKVAKRGQDVALRCDPISGHVSLFWYQQALGQGPEFLTYFQNEAQLDKSGLPSDRFFAERPEGSVSTLKIQRTQQEDSAVYLCASSPTGAQETQYFGPGTRLLVL.

V usage is TRBV6-5 and J usage is TRBJ1-2; no reliable D call. Germline loops: CDR1 MNHEY, CDR2 SVGAGI. The CDR3 loop spans 14 amino acids. V lost 7 bases and J lost 8, with 20 bases in between. The CDR3 loop is CASTPDIGRRGYTF. DNA for the CDR3: TGTGCCAGCACCCCTGACATAGGGAGAAGAGGCTACACCTTC.

In the case of this clonotype: A much larger clone differs from this one at a single base, so this may be a read error. J is TRBJ2-6 and V is TRBV29-1; D may be TRBD1 (5 bases). Looked up from germline, CDR1 is SQVTM and CDR2 is ANQGSEA. The CDR3 spans 14 residues. V was pared by 6 bases and J by 0 bases, with 9 bases between. In DNA form, the CDR3 reads TGCAGCGTCTCACAGGACTCTGGGGCCAACGTCCTGACTTTC. Its protein is CSVSQDSGANVLTF.

V and J are TRBV7-2 and TRBJ2-1; TRBD2 matches at 12 bases. The germline V gene has CDR1 SGHTA and CDR2 FQGNSA. J lost 10 bases, V lost 4 bases, and 17 bases had no gene match. CDR3 length equals 18 residues. The CDR3 coding sequence is TGTGCCAGCAGCTGGGTGGTCCCGCTAGCGGGGGGGCTTAGCGAGCAGTTCTTC. It specifies CASSWVVPLAGGLSEQFF.

The chain uses TRBV20-1 and TRBJ2-3; D perhaps matches TRBD1 (7 bases). Germline CDR1 DFQATT, CDR2 SNEGSKA (reference sequence). The CDR3 contains 16 residues. The V end was cut by 3 bases, the J end by 3 bases, with 19 bases between. In DNA, the CDR3 is TGCAGTGCTAGCCGCGACAGGGAGGACGAAACAGATACGCAGTATTTT. Translated, it gives CSASRDREDETDTQYF.

The chain couples TRBV20-1 to TRBJ1-2; weak D call: TRBD1 (6 bases). In germline, CDR1 is DFQATT, CDR2 SNEGSKA (reference sequence). This CDR3 has 13 residues. Trimming removed 6 bases at V and 8 bases at J, with 19 bases between. CDR3 sequence reads: CSAKGGGTGGYTF. The CDR3 bases are TGCAGTGCAAAGGGGGGGGGGACGGGAGGCTACACCTTC.

This rearrangement joins TRBV27 to TRBJ2-7; D may be TRBD1 (5 bases). The V end was cut by 2 bases, the J end by 4 bases, with 18 bases between. Per the germline V gene, CDR1 is MNHEY and CDR2 is SMNVEV (reference sequence). The CDR3 has 16 amino acids. CDR3 in amino acids: CASSLIGAGNVYEQYF. In nucleotides, the CDR3 is TGTGCCAGCAGTTTAATCGGCGCAGGGAATGTATACGAGCAGTACTTC.

This chain uses TRBV6-5 with TRBJ2-4; D might be TRBD1 (5 bases). Trimming removed 0 bases at V and 14 bases at J, with 8 bases between. The CDR3 contains 11 residues. Germline values: CDR1 MNHEY, CDR2 SVGAGI. In nucleotides, the CDR3 is TGTGCCAGCAGTTACTCAGGGGTGGAGTACTTC. Protein: CASSYSGVEYF.

This chain links TRBV5-4 with TRBJ1-2; TRBD1 might be the D (5 bases). The CDR3 is made up of 14 amino acids. Germline CDR1 reads SGHNT; CDR2 reads YYREEE (reference sequence). Trimming removed 2 bases at V and 6 bases at J, with 14 bases between. Written as DNA, the CDR3 is TGTGCCAGCAGCTTTCGGGGCTCATCCGATGGCTACACCTTC. This encodes CASSFRGSSDGYTF.

On this clonotype itself: A much larger clonotype is one base distant, so this may be a read error. The gene calls are TRBV7-9 and TRBJ1-4; D perhaps matches TRBD1 (5 bases). CDR1 SEHNR and CDR2 FQNEAQ come from the germline V gene (reference sequence). There are 18 residues in the CDR3. The chain's CDR3 is CASSLFVYRTGDPEKRFF. CDR3 coding DNA: TGTGCCAGCAGCTTGTTCGTATATCGCACAGGCGACCCTGAAAAACGGTTTTTT.

J is TRBJ2-5 and V is TRBV4-1, with D perhaps matching TRBD2 (6 bases). Trimming stripped 1 base from V and 7 bases from J, with 22 bases between. The CDR3 has 17 residues. The germline V gene encodes CDR1 MGHRA and CDR2 YSYEKL. The CDR3 spells CASSQGRMAGKSGTQYF. The CDR3, as DNA: TGCGCCAGCAGCCAAGGACGAATGGCGGGGAAATCCGGGACCCAGTACTTC.

V and J are TRBV7-9 and TRBJ2-1; D ambiguous. The CDR3 runs to 13 residues. Trimming removed 4 bases at V and 7 bases at J, with 11 bases between. Germline-derived CDR1 and CDR2 are SEHNR and FQNEAQ (reference sequence). The chain's CDR3 is CASSSQTINEQFF. The CDR3 nucleotides are TGTGCCAGCAGCTCCCAAACTATTAATGAGCAGTTCTTC. The full variable domain, in which reference TRBV7-9 and TRBJ2-1 provide the parts outside the CDR3, is DTGVSQNPRHKITKRGQNVTFRCDPISEHNRLYWYRQTLGQGPEFLTYFQNEAQLEKSRLLSDRFSAERPKGSFSTLEIQRTEQGDSAMYLCASSSQTINEQFFGPGTRLTVL.

The rearrangement uses TRBV4-1 and TRBJ1-2; D is uncertain. The length of the CDR3 is 18 residues. Between the trimmed V and J ends, which lost 1 base and 3 bases, there was a span of 21 bases. Germline CDR1 MGHRA, CDR2 YSYEKL. Written as DNA, the CDR3 is TGCGCCAGCAGCCAAGGTCTCCCCGGGCTTATGACGGACTATGGCTACACCTTC. This codes for CASSQGLPGLMTDYGYTF.

The chain employs TRBV2 and TRBJ1-5, with unresolved D. The V gene's germline CDR1 is SNHLY and CDR2 FYNNEI. V was pared by 3 bases and J by 0 bases, with 15 bases between. The CDR3 extends over 17 amino acids. CDR3 sequence (DNA): TGTGCCAGCAGTGATATTGGAGAAGCAGATAGCAATCAGCCCCAGCATTTT. It encodes CASSDIGEADSNQPQHF.